This TCR beta chain was sequenced in a study of regulatory T cells in long-lasting Graves disease. The CDR3 is 16 amino acids. CDR1 is LNHNV, CDR2 YYDKDF, per germline (reference sequence). The V gene end was trimmed by 1 base and the J gene end by 4 bases; junction bases not matched to a gene: 4. To make TCR beta libraries, researchers used iRepertoire HTBI primers and Arm-PCR of CDR3 regions. One entry per CDR3 protein, called by TCRdb with MiXCR from the multiplex PCR reads. The table records 400,000 to 550,000 distinct CDR3 sequences, less than 20% of them present only once. As for time point: newly diagnosed GD, antithyroid drugs for less than 3 months. RNA isolated from PBMCs was used to make the TCR library. This clonotype showed up many times. The data were also submitted as part of a second study, on T cells in Graves' hyperthyroidism and ophthalmopathy.

The TCR comes from a woman in her twenties or thirties with Graves disease. Source: peripheral blood mononuclear cells (PBMCs), taken at new diagnosis, from a patient treated with antithyroid drugs. The chain is built from TRBV15 and TRBJ1-2, with 12 bases aligning to TRBD1. The CDR3 nucleotides read TGTGCCACCAGCAGAGCGGGACAGGGGGCGGTCTATGGCTACACCTTC. Translation gives CATSRAGQGAVYGYTF.